This note documents a single T cell receptor (beta chain) sequence. The data were obtained in a study of shared clonotypes between healthy human individuals. In the naive CD8 group, cells lacked CD45RO and were positively selected for CCR7, so terminally differentiated effector memory CD45RA+ cells were left out. The CDR3 contains 15 residues. Germline CDR1 is KGHSH and CDR2 is LQKENI. The V and J ends lost 3 bases and 0 bases respectively, with 12 bases between them. The table came from immunoSEQ multiplex PCR; TCRdb's copy has only in-frame clones and leaves some out. This sample has around 1.9 million clones, with 93% found just once.

The V gene is TRBV18, the J gene TRBJ2-7; a weak D match, TRBD2 (5 bases). The sequenced sample consisted of naive CD8+ T cells from PBMCs. This receptor was taken from a man aged 18 to 35 in good health. Some clones in this sample may be carry-over from other donors' samples. CDR3 nucleotide sequence: TGTGCCAGCTCACCGGGTAGGACTCTCTCCTACGAGCAGTACTTC. Protein product: CASSPGRTLSYEQYF.